Listed here are 13 T cell receptor beta chains from one sample, sequenced in a study of T-cell reconstitution after alpha-beta-depleted transplantation in children (dated by TCRdb to 2016 to 2017). The treatment or condition label, read with the paper, signifies: allogeneic hematopoietic cell transplantation with graft depleted of TCRalphabeta T cells and CD19 B cells. Libraries were prepared through PCR. Instrument on record: Illumina HiSeq 2500. Molecular barcoding was employed in the preparation of TCR libraries, with unique molecular identifiers being used to normalize TCRbeta repertoire quantification. The raw public reads went through TCRdb reprocessing: fastp at Q25, MiXCR clone calling, in-frame beta chains kept. Rows merge per CDR3 protein into single entries with the most common DNA and genes. In all, the sample holds over 400,000 distinct CDR3 sequences, and approximately 42% of those were seen once. Under 30% of the sample is held by the ten biggest clonotypes.

Sample: PBMCs, taken before TCRalphabeta/CD19-depleted stem cell transplant. All receptors come from a girl aged 2-9 years with aplastic anemia, due to receive a stem cell transplant.

This rearrangement joins TRBV4-2 to TRBJ2-1; possibly TRBD2 for D (6 bases). Germline CDR1 LGHNA, CDR2 YNFKEQ. The CDR3 is made up of 12 amino acids. The ends were cut back, 0 bases at V and 14 bases at J, with 11 bases in the middle. The CDR3 region is CASSQDGTVEFF. As DNA, the CDR3 is TGTGCCAGCAGCCAAGACGGGACTGTCGAGTTCTTC.

This clonotype was detected many times. The DNA of the CDR3 is TGTGCCAGCAGTGCAGGGGGCTGGAACTATGGCTACACCTTC. It is translated as CASSAGGWNYGYTF. J is TRBJ1-2 and V is TRBV6-1; TRBD1 aligns across 8 bases. Germline lookup yields CDR1 MNHNS and CDR2 SASEGT. The CDR3 contains 14 residues. The V and J ends lost 4 bases and 2 bases, in that order; junction bases with no gene match: 3.

This clonotype was found once. The chain is built from TRBV20-1 and TRBJ2-7; D gene ambiguous. The V and J ends lost 4 bases and 2 bases respectively, with 21 bases between them. Germline assignment: CDR1 DFQATT and CDR2 SNEGSKA (reference sequence). The CDR3 has 16 residues. The CDR3 DNA is TGCAGTGCTAAGCATCAGGACGGATCTTTCCCCTACGAGCAGTACTTC. Amino acid sequence: CSAKHQDGSFPYEQYF.

This sequence joins TRBV7-2 and TRBJ1-5, with a weak D call TRBD1 (5 bases). From germline, CDR1 is SGHTA and CDR2 FQGNSA. V lost 11 bases, J lost 7 bases, and 15 bases lay in between. CDR3 length: 12 amino acids. The CDR3 DNA reads TGTGCCTGCGAGCGGGGGAGGCAGCCCCAGCATTTT. Protein sequence: CACERGRQPQHF.

The sample holds many counts of this clonotype. The chain links TRBV20-1 to TRBJ2-7; TRBD1 matches at 8 bases. Germline V gene lookup returns CDR1 DFQATT and CDR2 SNEGSKA (reference sequence). V trimming: 3 bases; J trimming: 6 bases; junction bases outside the gene matches: 4. The length of the CDR3 is 12 residues. CDR3 in DNA: TGCAGTGCTAGTGGGGGGACAGGCGAGCAGTACTTC. Its protein is CSASGGTGEQYF.

This clonotype was detected only a few times. CDR3 loop: CASGLQGWKETQYF. The CDR3, as DNA: TGTGCTAGTGGTTTGCAGGGCTGGAAAGAGACCCAGTACTTC. The rearrangement links TRBV12-5 to TRBJ2-5; D might be TRBD1 (5 bases). The CDR3 runs to 14 residues. Trimming removed 2 bases at V and 3 bases at J, with 10 bases between. Germline CDR1 and CDR2: LGHNT and FRNRAP.

This clonotype has a count of ten or more. V and J are TRBV2 and TRBJ2-3, with 10 bases identical to TRBD1. This CDR3 is 14 amino acids long. Germline-derived CDR1 and CDR2 are SNHLY and FYNNEI. The J segment lost 4 bases and the V segment lost 6 bases, leaving 4 bases of the junction unmatched. CDR3 protein: CASSRDRGADTQYF. CDR3 DNA: TGTGCCAGCAGCCGGGACAGGGGAGCAGATACGCAGTATTTT.

This clonotype was counted a few times. The genes are TRBV7-9 and TRBJ2-2, with 9 bases fitting TRBD1. Germline CDR1 is SEHNR and CDR2 is FQNEAQ (reference sequence). The CDR3 sequence is 17 residues long. The V segment lost 3 bases and the J segment 0 bases; nucleotides outside the gene matches: 5. The CDR3: CASSFTGQGSNTGELFF. As DNA, the CDR3 is TGTGCCAGCAGCTTCACCGGACAGGGGTCGAACACCGGGGAGCTGTTTTTT. The entire variable domain, with the rest obtained from reference TRBV7-9 and TRBJ2-2, is as follows: DTGVSQNPRHKITKRGQNVTFRCDPISEHNRLYWYRQTLGQGPEFLTYFQNEAQLEKSRLLSDRFSAERPKGSFSTLEIQRTEQGDSAMYLCASSFTGQGSNTGELFFGEGSRLTVL.

Only a few counts were recorded for this clonotype. The rearrangement uses TRBV5-1 and TRBJ2-7; D perhaps matches TRBD1 (6 bases). V lost 0 bases to trimming and J lost 6 bases, with 19 bases between them. Germline CDR1 SGHRS, CDR2 YFSETQ. The CDR3 loop spans 16 amino acids. CDR3 DNA: TGCGCCAGCAGCTTGGTCCTCCTACAGGGCGAAGGCGAGCAGTACTTC. Translating it yields CASSLVLLQGEGEQYF. The full variable domain, rest sourced from reference TRBV5-1 and TRBJ2-7, is KAGVTQTPRYLIKTRGQQVTLSCSPISGHRSVSWYQQTPGQGLQFLFEYFSETQRNKGNFPGRFSGRQFSNSRSEMNVSTLELGDSALYLCASSLVLLQGEGEQYFGPGTRLTVT.

The chain combines TRBV20-1 with TRBJ2-7; 9 positions agree with TRBD2. V shed 2 bases, J shed 7 bases, and the junction held 9 bases outside the gene matches. Germline V gene data show CDR1 as DFQATT and CDR2 as SNEGSKA (reference sequence). CDR3 size: 14 residues. The chain's CDR3 is CSARSLAGAQEQYF. For the CDR3, the DNA is TGCAGTGCTAGATCCTTAGCGGGAGCCCAGGAGCAGTACTTC.

V is TRBV10-3 and J is TRBJ1-2; 9 bases line up with TRBD1. CDR1 ENHRY and CDR2 SYGVKD come from the germline V gene. This CDR3 spans 15 amino acids. With 10 bases clipped from V and 3 bases from J, the junction kept 12 bases outside the gene matches. Here the CDR3 reads CATYTPDRGDYGYTF. CDR3 nucleotide sequence: TGTGCCACCTATACCCCGGACAGGGGAGACTATGGCTACACCTTC.

This clonotype was recorded at least ten times. The rearrangement joins TRBV5-1 to TRBJ2-3; TRBD2 matches at 9 bases. V trimming: 3 bases; J trimming: 0 bases; junction bases outside the gene matches: 2. CDR3 length: 15 residues. Germline CDR1 and CDR2: SGHRS and YFSETQ. For the CDR3, the DNA is TGCGCCAGCAGCTCTACTAGCGGGAGCACAGATACGCAGTATTTT. It yields the protein CASSSTSGSTDTQYF.

This clonotype was found a few times. This chain joins TRBV29-1 and TRBJ2-7; D remains ambiguous. Trimming took off 4 bases at V and 6 bases at J, with 10 bases between the two ends. The CDR3 contains 11 residues. CDR1 and CDR2 from the germline V gene are SQVTM and ANQGSEA. The CDR3 DNA follows: TGCAGCGTTGCACTGTGGGGCGAGCAGTACTTC. Its translation: CSVALWGEQYF.